The 21 T cell receptor beta chains below all came from one sample that was sequenced in a study of T-cell memory formation after mild COVID-19. TCRdb used MiXCR to reprocess the 5' RACE reads, holding one entry per CDR3 protein. Of 250,000 to 350,000 distinct CDR3 sequences listed, around 16% are singletons. Sequencing input: PBMCs or a T cell subset sorted from them (not recorded which). The receptor set was obtained from a man aged 18 to 29 who had mild COVID-19 (a few samples of this study predate the infection). Cell type and time point are not known.

The chain links TRBV5-6 to TRBJ2-7; 7 bases fit TRBD2. This CDR3 is 14 amino acids long. J lost 3 bases, V lost 4 bases, and 7 bases had no gene match. The germline gives CDR1 SGHDT, CDR2 YYEEEE. This CDR3 is CASSRLGGNYEQYV. Here the CDR3 DNA reads TGTGCCAGCAGCCGCCTGGGGGGGAACTACGAGCAGTACGTC.

This chain joins TRBV11-2 and TRBJ2-3; TRBD2 matches at 7 bases. Germline V gene data show CDR1 as SGHAT and CDR2 as FQNNGV. This CDR3 has 15 amino acids. V gave up 5 bases and J gave up 4 bases; unmatched junction bases: 9. This chain's CDR3 is CASSPRVGGADTQYF. In DNA, the CDR3 is TGTGCCAGCAGCCCCCGGGTGGGAGGGGCAGATACGCAGTATTTT. Full variable domain (remainder filled in from reference TRBV11-2 and TRBJ2-3): EAGVAQSPRYKIIEKRQSVAFWCNPISGHATLYWYQQILGQGPKLLIQFQNNGVVDDSQLPKDRFSAERLKGVDSTLKIQPAKLEDSAVYLCASSPRVGGADTQYFGPGTRLTVL.

The V gene is TRBV18, the J gene TRBJ2-7; TRBD1 agrees at 10 bases. CDR1 and CDR2 from the germline V gene are KGHSH and LQKENI. The V and J ends lost 1 base and 6 bases, in that order; junction bases with no gene match: 3. The CDR3 consists of 14 residues. The CDR3 sequence is CASSPLDRGTEQYV. The CDR3 DNA reads as TGTGCCAGCTCACCACTGGACAGGGGGACCGAGCAGTACGTC.

V is TRBV5-1 and J is TRBJ1-1; D is unclear. CDR3 size: 14 residues. Germline CDR1 and CDR2: SGHRS and YFSETQ. The V end lost 0 bases, the J end lost 1 base, and 7 bases lay between the germline ends. Here the CDR3 DNA reads TGCGCCAGCAGCTTGGCCTTTCGGAACACTGAAGCTTTCTTT. Encoded protein: CASSLAFRNTEAFF.

This chain links TRBV5-1 with TRBJ2-2, with TRBD1 matching 7 bases. After removal of 0 bases from V and 2 bases from J, the junction contained 7 bases not matched to a gene. The germline gives CDR1 SGHRS, CDR2 YFSETQ. CDR3 length: 17 residues. Here the CDR3 DNA reads TGCGCCAGCAGCTTGGATTCGACAGGGTTAAACACCGGGGAGCTGTTTTTT. Amino acids: CASSLDSTGLNTGELFF.

This clonotype occurred many times. The chain joins TRBV6-5 to TRBJ2-2, with D possibly being TRBD2 (6 bases). V lost 0 bases to trimming and J lost 3 bases, with 11 bases between them. CDR3 size: 16 residues. Germline CDR1 is MNHEY and CDR2 is SVGAGI. The CDR3 nucleotides are TGTGCCAGCAGTTACTCAGGACTATACCACACCGGGGAGCTGTTTTTT. This sequence encodes CASSYSGLYHTGELFF.

This clonotype came up a few times. The chain is built from TRBV2 and TRBJ2-2; possible D gene TRBD1, 5 bases. The CDR3 is 13 amino acids. CDR1 and CDR2 (germline): SNHLY, FYNNEI. V lost 6 bases, J lost 4 bases, and 9 bases lay in between. The CDR3 DNA reads as TGTGCCAGCAGGGCAGGGTTCACCGGGGAGCTGTTTTTT. Translated: CASRAGFTGELFF.

V and J are TRBV18 and TRBJ2-2; weak D call: TRBD2 (5 bases). Germline V lookup: CDR1 KGHSH, CDR2 LQKENI. The CDR3 totals 15 residues. V dropped 4 bases and J dropped 3 bases, with 12 bases sitting between them. DNA for the CDR3: TGTGCCAGCTCACGACCGGGAAGGCACACCGGGGAGCTGTTTTTT. It translates to CASSRPGRHTGELFF.

The sample holds a few counts of this clonotype. The gene calls are TRBV6-6 and TRBJ1-4; 8 bases line up with TRBD1. The CDR3 loop spans 18 amino acids. Germline CDR1 reads MNHNY; CDR2 reads SVGAGI (reference sequence). The V segment lost 2 bases and the J segment 0 bases; nucleotides outside the gene matches: 8. CDR3 region: CASSYARQGTTTNEKLFF. CDR3 coding DNA: TGTGCCAGCAGTTACGCTCGACAGGGGACCACAACTAATGAAAAACTGTTTTTT.

The J gene is TRBJ1-3, the V gene TRBV12-3 or TRBV12-4, with unresolved D. The CDR3 length is 13 residues. The germline V and J ends were trimmed by 7 bases and 2 bases, with 9 bases remaining between them. The CDR3 is CASNAGTGNTIYF. The DNA for the CDR3 is TGTGCCAGCAATGCGGGTACTGGAAACACCATATATTTT.

This clonotype turned up a few times. The chain combines TRBV14 with TRBJ1-1; D is undetermined. The CDR3 totals 15 residues. The V and J ends lost 1 base and 3 bases respectively, with 12 bases between them. Germline CDR1 SGHDN, CDR2 FVKESK. The CDR3 sequence is CASSQVAGTDTEAFF. In DNA, the CDR3 is TGTGCCAGCAGCCAAGTGGCAGGTACGGACACTGAAGCTTTCTTT.

This clonotype was seen a handful of times. The chain carries TRBV6-5 and TRBJ2-1; 7 nucleotides agree with TRBD1. The length of the CDR3 is 16 residues. V gave up 0 bases and J gave up 6 bases; unmatched junction bases: 8. Germline-derived CDR1 and CDR2 are MNHEY and SVGAGI. The CDR3 loop reads CASSYSYRGEVNEQFF. The CDR3, as DNA: TGTGCCAGCAGTTACTCATACAGGGGCGAGGTCAATGAGCAGTTCTTC.

The CDR3 coding sequence is TGCAGTGCTAGGAGGGGAGGCTACGAGCAGTACGTC. Protein product: CSARRGGYEQYV. V and J are TRBV20-1 and TRBJ2-7; TRBD2 is a possible D gene (6 bases). The length of the CDR3 is 12 residues. V was cut by 3 bases and J by 3 bases, with 9 bases left in between. The V gene's germline CDR1 is DFQATT and CDR2 SNEGSKA (reference sequence).

CDR3 sequence (DNA): TGTGCCACCAGCAGAGGGACAGGTGGAACTGAAGCTTTCTTT. It codes for CATSRGTGGTEAFF. The chain combines TRBV15 with TRBJ1-1, with 7 bases aligning to TRBD1. The CDR3 contains 14 residues. The junction had 4 bases not matched to a gene; V was cut back by 1 base and J by 5 bases. CDR1 and CDR2 from the germline V gene are LNHNV and YYDKDF (reference sequence).

The chain links TRBV12-5 to TRBJ1-6; D unresolved. The CDR3 totals 13 residues. Trimming took 1 base from V and 14 from J, leaving 12 bases between them. From germline, CDR1 is LGHNT and CDR2 FRNRAP. The CDR3 protein is CASGLARGPTLHF. The CDR3 DNA reads TGTGCTAGTGGTTTGGCCCGAGGTCCTACCCTCCACTTT.

This clonotype was recorded many times. The chain is built from TRBV7-2 and TRBJ1-2, with D unclear. The CDR3 runs to 12 residues. Trimming stripped 2 bases from V and 4 bases from J, with 5 bases between. The germline V gene encodes CDR1 SGHTA and CDR2 FQGNSA. The CDR3 region has the DNA TGTGCCAGCAGCTTATCCGGCTATGGCTACACCTTC. As protein: CASSLSGYGYTF.

There are a few counts of this clonotype. The chain is built from TRBV4-3 and TRBJ1-1; D gene uncertain. Germline V gene sequence: CDR1 LGHNA, CDR2 YSLEER. Trimming pared 0 bases from V and 0 bases from J, leaving 8 bases between. CDR3 length: 15 residues. CDR3 amino acids: CASSQEAEMNTEAFF. In nucleotides, the CDR3 is TGCGCCAGCAGCCAAGAGGCGGAAATGAACACTGAAGCTTTCTTT.

J is TRBJ2-1 and V is TRBV5-6; 14 nucleotides agree with TRBD2. Germline trimming cut 4 bases from V and 0 bases from J; bases unmatched to any gene: 9. Germline-derived CDR1 and CDR2 are SGHDT and YYEEEE. CDR3 size: 19 residues. The CDR3 is CASSPGTSGSPLSYNEQFF. The CDR3 DNA follows: TGTGCCAGCAGCCCAGGGACTAGCGGGAGCCCCCTCTCCTACAATGAGCAGTTCTTC.

CDR3 sequence: CASSGLERGETQYF. The CDR3 DNA reads TGTGCCAGCAGCGGACTAGAAAGGGGAGAGACCCAGTACTTC. V is TRBV2 and J is TRBJ2-5; 7 nucleotides line up with TRBD2. The CDR3 is made up of 14 amino acids. Unmatched junction bases numbered 8, after V lost 6 bases and J lost 4 bases. Germline CDR1 is SNHLY and CDR2 is FYNNEI. The full variable domain, rest sourced from reference TRBV2 and TRBJ2-5, is EPEVTQTPSHQVTQMGQEVILRCVPISNHLYFYWYRQILGQKVEFLVSFYNNEISEKSEIFDDQFSVERPDGSNFTLKIRSTKLEDSAMYFCASSGLERGETQYFGPGTRLLVL.

The J gene is TRBJ2-3, the V gene TRBV11-1, with D possibly matching TRBD2 (6 bases). Trimming cost V 5 bases and J 4 bases, with 22 bases left between them. The germline gives CDR1 SGHAT, CDR2 FQDESV (reference sequence). The CDR3 extends over 17 amino acids. The CDR3 sequence is CASSPHMDFTGADTQYF. Written as DNA, the CDR3 is TGTGCCAGCAGCCCACACATGGACTTTACGGGGGCAGATACGCAGTATTTT.

The chain joins TRBV7-7 to TRBJ2-5; 13 positions match TRBD2. The CDR3 is 15 residues long. The germline V gene encodes CDR1 SSHAT and CDR2 FNYEAQ (reference sequence). The ends lost 5 bases at V and 7 bases at J; junction bases unmatched: 7. The CDR3 reads CASSPGLAGDGTQYF. CDR3 nucleotide sequence: TGTGCCAGCAGCCCCGGACTAGCGGGGGACGGGACCCAGTACTTC.